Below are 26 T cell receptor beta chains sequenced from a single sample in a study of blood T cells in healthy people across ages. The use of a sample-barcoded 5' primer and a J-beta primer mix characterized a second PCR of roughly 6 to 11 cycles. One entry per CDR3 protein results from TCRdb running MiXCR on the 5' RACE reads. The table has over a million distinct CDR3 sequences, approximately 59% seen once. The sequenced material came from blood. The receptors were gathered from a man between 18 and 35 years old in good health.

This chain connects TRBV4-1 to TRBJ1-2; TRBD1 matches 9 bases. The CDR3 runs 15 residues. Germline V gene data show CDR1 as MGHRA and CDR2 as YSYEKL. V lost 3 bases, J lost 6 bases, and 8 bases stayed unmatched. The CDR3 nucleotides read TGCGCCAGCAGCCACCCTGGGACAGGGTATAATGGCTACACCTTC. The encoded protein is CASSHPGTGYNGYTF.

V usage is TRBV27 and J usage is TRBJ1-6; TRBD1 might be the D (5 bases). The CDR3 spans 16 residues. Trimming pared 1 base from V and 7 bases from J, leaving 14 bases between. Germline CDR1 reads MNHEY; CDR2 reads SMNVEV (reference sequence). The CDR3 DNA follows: TGTGCCAGCAGTTTATACGGGGGTTCAGGAAATTCACCCCTCCACTTT. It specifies CASSLYGGSGNSPLHF.

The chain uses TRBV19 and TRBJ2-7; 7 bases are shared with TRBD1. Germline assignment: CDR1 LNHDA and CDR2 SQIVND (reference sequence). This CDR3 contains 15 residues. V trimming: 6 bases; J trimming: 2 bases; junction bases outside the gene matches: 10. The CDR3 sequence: CASSDAVGQTYEQYF. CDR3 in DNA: TGTGCCAGTAGCGACGCTGTGGGACAGACCTACGAGCAGTACTTC.

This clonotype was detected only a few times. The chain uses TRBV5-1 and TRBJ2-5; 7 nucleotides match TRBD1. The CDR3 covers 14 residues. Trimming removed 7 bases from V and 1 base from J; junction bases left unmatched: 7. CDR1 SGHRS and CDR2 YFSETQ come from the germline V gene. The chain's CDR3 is CASGRSGGQETQYF. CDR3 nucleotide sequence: TGCGCCAGCGGTCGATCAGGGGGCCAAGAGACCCAGTACTTC.

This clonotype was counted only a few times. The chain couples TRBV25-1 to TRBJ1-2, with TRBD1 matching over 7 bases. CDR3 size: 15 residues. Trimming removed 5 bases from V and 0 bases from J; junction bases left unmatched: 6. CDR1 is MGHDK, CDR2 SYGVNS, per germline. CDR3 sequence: CASSIQGQANYGYTF. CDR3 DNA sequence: TGTGCCAGCAGTATACAGGGGCAAGCTAACTATGGCTACACCTTC.

CDR3 loop: CASTRTGSTGNTIYF. CDR3 DNA sequence: TGTGCCAGCACCCGGACCGGGTCCACTGGAAACACCATATATTTT. V is TRBV6-5 and J is TRBJ1-3; D call uncertain. V lost 7 bases and J 2 bases, leaving 15 bases between the germline ends. The CDR3 runs to 15 residues. Germline CDR1 MNHEY, CDR2 SVGAGI.

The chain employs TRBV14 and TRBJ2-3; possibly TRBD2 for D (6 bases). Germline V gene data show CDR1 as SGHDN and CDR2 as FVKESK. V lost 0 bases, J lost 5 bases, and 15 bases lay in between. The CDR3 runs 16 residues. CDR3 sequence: CASSQESDLGRDTQYF. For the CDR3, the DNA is TGTGCCAGCAGCCAAGAATCCGACCTCGGGAGAGATACGCAGTATTTT.

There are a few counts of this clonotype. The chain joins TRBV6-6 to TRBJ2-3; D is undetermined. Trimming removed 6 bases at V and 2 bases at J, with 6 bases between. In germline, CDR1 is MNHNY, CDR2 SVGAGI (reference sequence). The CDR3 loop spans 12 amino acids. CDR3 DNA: TGTGCCAGCAGCGAGATCACAGATACGCAGTATTTT. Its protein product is CASSEITDTQYF.

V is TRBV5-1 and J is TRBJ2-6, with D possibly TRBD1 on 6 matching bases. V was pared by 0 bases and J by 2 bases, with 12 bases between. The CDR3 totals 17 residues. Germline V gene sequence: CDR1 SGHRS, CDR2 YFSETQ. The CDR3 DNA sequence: TGCGCCAGCAGCTTGGTTGGGGGCCAGGCTGGGGCCAACGTCCTGACTTTC. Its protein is CASSLVGGQAGANVLTF.

As DNA, the CDR3 is TGTGCCAGCACCCAGGGGGACAGGCGCTCCTACGAGCAGTACTTC. Amino acid sequence: CASTQGDRRSYEQYF. The rearrangement uses TRBV28 and TRBJ2-7; 8 bases are a match to TRBD1. CDR1 MDHEN and CDR2 SYDVKM come from the germline V gene. The CDR3 has 15 residues. After removal of 7 bases from V and 0 bases from J, the junction contained 8 bases not matched to a gene. The whole variable domain, remainder taken from reference TRBV28 and TRBJ2-7, is DVKVTQSSRYLVKRTGEKVFLECVQDMDHENMFWYRQDPGLGLRLIYFSYDVKMKEKGDIPEGYSVSREKKERFSLILESASTNQTSMYLCASTQGDRRSYEQYFGPGTRLTVT.

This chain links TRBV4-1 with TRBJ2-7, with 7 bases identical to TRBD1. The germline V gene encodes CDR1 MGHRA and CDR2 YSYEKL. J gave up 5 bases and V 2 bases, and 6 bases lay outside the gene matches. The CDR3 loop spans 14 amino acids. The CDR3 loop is CASSQTGVGDEQYF. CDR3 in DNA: TGCGCCAGCAGCCAAACAGGGGTAGGCGACGAGCAGTACTTC.

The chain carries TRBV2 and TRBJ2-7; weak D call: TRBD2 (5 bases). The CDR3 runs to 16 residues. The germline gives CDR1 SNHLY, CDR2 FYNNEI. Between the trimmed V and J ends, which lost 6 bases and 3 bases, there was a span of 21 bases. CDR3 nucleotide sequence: TGTGCCAGCAGAGAGTTCCGGAGGACCTCCGACTACGAGCAGTACTTC. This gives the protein CASREFRRTSDYEQYF.

CDR3 nucleotides: TGTGCCAGCAGCCCGTGGGTTGGGGGTAGCGAGCAGTTCTTC. Translated, it gives CASSPWVGGSEQFF. The chain has TRBV7-9 and TRBJ2-1; the D call may be TRBD1 or TRBD2 (5 bases each). V lost 5 bases and J lost 10, with 18 bases in between. The CDR3 contains 14 residues. Germline V gene data show CDR1 as SEHNR and CDR2 as FQNEAQ (reference sequence).

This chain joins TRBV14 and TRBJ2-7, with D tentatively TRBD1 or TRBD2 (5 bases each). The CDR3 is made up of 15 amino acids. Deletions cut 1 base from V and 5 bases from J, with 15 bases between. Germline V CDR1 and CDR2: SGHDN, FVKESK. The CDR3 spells CASSQASGAANEQYF. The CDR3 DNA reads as TGTGCCAGCAGCCAAGCTTCCGGGGCGGCCAACGAGCAGTACTTC.

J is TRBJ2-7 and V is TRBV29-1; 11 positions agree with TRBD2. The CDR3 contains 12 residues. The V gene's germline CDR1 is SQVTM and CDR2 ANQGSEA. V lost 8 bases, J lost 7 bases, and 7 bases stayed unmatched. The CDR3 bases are TGCAGCTTCCCGGGACTAGCGGAGGAGCAGTACTTC. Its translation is CSFPGLAEEQYF.

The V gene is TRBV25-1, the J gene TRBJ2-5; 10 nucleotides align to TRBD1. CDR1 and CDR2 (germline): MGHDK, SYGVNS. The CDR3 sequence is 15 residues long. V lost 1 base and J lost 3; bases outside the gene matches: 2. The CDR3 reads CASSEWGTGEETQYF. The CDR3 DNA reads TGTGCCAGCAGTGAATGGGGGACAGGGGAAGAGACCCAGTACTTC.

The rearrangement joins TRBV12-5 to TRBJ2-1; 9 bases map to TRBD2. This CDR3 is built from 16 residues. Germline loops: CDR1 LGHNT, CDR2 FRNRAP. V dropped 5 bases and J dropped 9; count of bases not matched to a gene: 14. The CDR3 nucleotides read TGTGCTAGTGGTCGACCCTCTAGCGGGGACCGCAGTGAGCAGTTCTTC. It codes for CASGRPSSGDRSEQFF.

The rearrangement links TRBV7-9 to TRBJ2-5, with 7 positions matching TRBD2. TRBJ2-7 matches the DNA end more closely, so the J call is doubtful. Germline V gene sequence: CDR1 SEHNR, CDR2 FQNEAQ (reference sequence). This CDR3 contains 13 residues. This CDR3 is CASSSNGGYEQYF. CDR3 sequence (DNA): TGTGCCAGCAGCTCAAACGGGGGGTACGAGCAGTACTTC.

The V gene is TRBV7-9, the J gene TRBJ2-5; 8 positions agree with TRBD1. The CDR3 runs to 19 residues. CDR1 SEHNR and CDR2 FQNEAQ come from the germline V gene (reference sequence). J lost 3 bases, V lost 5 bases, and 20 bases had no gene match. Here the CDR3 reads CASSQNPWLDRATKETQYF. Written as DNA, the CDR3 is TGTGCCAGCAGCCAGAACCCCTGGCTGGACAGGGCTACGAAAGAGACCCAGTACTTC.

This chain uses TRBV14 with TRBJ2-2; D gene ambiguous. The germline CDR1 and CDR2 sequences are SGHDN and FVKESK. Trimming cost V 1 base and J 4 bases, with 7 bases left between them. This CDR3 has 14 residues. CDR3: CASSQAAGTGELFF. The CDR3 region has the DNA TGTGCCAGCAGCCAAGCAGCAGGCACCGGGGAGCTGTTTTTT.

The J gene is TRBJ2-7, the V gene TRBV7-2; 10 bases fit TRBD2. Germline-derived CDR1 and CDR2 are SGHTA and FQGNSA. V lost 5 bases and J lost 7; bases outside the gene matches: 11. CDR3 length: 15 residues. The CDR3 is CASSRRGSGRAEQYF. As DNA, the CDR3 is TGTGCCAGCAGCCGACGGGGGAGCGGGAGGGCGGAGCAGTACTTC.

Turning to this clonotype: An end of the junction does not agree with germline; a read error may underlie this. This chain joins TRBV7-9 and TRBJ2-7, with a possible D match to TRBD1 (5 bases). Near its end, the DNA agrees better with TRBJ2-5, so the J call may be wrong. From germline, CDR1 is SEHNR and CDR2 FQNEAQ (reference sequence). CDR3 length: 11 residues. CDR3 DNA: TGTTCCAGCAGCTCAGGGGAGACCCAGTACTTC. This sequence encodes CSSSSGETQYF.

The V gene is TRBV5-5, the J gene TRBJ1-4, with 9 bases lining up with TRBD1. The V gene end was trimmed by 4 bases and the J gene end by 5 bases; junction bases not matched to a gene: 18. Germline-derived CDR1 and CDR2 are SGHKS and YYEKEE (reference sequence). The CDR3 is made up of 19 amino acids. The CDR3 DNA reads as TGTGCCAGCAGCCCGGGGCACAGGGGGCTGGGCAGGGCAAATGAAAAACTGTTTTTT. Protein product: CASSPGHRGLGRANEKLFF.

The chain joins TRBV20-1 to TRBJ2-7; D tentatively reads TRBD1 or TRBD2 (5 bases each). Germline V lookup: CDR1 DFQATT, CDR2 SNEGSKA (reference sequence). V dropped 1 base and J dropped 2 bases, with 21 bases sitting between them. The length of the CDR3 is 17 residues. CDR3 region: CSARAYRDGRDPYEQYF. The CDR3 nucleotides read TGCAGTGCTAGAGCATACCGGGACGGACGAGACCCCTACGAGCAGTACTTC.

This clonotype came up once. This chain's CDR3 is CASSSGTSKYEQYF. As DNA, the CDR3 is TGTGCCAGCAGTTCCGGGACTAGTAAATACGAGCAGTACTTC. The chain has TRBV6-5 and TRBJ2-7, with 8 positions matching TRBD2. The CDR3 has 14 amino acids. The ends lost 4 bases at V and 4 bases at J; junction bases unmatched: 6. In germline, CDR1 is MNHEY, CDR2 SVGAGI.

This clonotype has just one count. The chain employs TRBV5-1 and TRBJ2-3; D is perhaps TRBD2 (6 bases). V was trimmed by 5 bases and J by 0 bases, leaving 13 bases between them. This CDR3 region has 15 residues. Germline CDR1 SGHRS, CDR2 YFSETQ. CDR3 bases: TGCGCCAGCAGTATTGGGCGGGGCAGCACAGATACGCAGTATTTT. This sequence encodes CASSIGRGSTDTQYF.